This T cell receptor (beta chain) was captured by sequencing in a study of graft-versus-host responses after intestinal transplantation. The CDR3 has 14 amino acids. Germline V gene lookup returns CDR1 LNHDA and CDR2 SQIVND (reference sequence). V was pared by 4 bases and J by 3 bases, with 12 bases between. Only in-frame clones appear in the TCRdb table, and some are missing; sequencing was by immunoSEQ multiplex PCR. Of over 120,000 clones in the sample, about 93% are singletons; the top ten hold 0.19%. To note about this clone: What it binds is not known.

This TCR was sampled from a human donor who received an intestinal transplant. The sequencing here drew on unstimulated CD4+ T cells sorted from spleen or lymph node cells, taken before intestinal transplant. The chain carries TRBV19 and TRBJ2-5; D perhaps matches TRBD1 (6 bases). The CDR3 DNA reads TGTGCCAGTAGTAGAGTCCACAGGGAAGAGACCCAGTACTTC. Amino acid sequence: CASSRVHREETQYF.